The TCR beta chain described here comes from a study of T-cell memory formation after mild COVID-19. TCRdb reprocessed the 5' RACE reads via MiXCR and lists one record per CDR3 protein. The repertoire holds about 39,000 distinct CDR3 sequences, 6.1% seen once, with 0.7% to 0.9% in the top ten. The CDR3 totals 14 residues. Trimming stripped 4 bases from V and 1 base from J, with 10 bases between. Looked up from germline, CDR1 is SGHAT and CDR2 is FQNNGV. J is TRBJ2-5 and V is TRBV11-2, with TRBD1 as a possible D gene (5 bases). Material for sequencing was PBMCs or a T cell subset sorted from them (not recorded which). The clonotype was recovered from an adult who had mild COVID-19 (a few samples of this study predate the infection). Cell type and time point are not known. CDR3 protein: CASSWTTTQETQYF. As DNA, the CDR3 is TGTGCCAGCAGCTGGACAACAACCCAAGAGACCCAGTACTTC.